The rows below give T cell receptor beta chains drawn from one sample of a study of Graves' ophthalmopathy and Graves' hyperthyroidism. TCRdb re-called the multiplex PCR reads through MiXCR, storing one row per CDR3 protein. Among 650,000 to 900,000 distinct CDR3 sequences listed, roughly 40% were seen once. Sequenced material: peripheral blood. The receptor source for this set is an adult man with Graves' ophthalmopathy. The CDR3 runs from the conserved cysteine through the conserved F or W. D genes are given only for firm matches. Part of the rows lack a size; the others show once, few, many or a class for expanded clones.

D: .
size: .
V: TRBV10-3
J: TRBJ1-2
CDR3: CAISYGAAHYGYTF
DNA: TGTGCCATCAGTTACGGGGCAGCACACTATGGCTACACCTTC

D: TRBD1
size: many
V: TRBV12-3/TRBV12-4
J: TRBJ1-2
CDR3: CASILQGAGGYTF
DNA: TGTGCCAGCATCCTACAGGGGGCTGGGGGCTACACCTTC

D: TRBD1
size: many
V: TRBV7-9
J: TRBJ1-4
CDR3: CASSSDRVPEKLFF
DNA: TGTGCCAGCAGCTCCGACAGGGTGCCGGAAAAACTGTTTTTT

D: .
size: few
V: TRBV20-1
J: TRBJ2-7
CDR3: CSAREGYEQYF
DNA: TGCAGTGCTAGAGAAGGCTACGAGCAGTACTTC

D: .
size: .
V: TRBV7-4
J: TRBJ1-5
CDR3: CASSSPRGYSNQPQHF
DNA: TGTGCCAGCAGCTCCCCCCGGGGATATAGCAATCAGCCCCAGCATTTT

D: TRBD1
size: many
V: TRBV7-2
J: TRBJ1-1
CDR3: CASSLGGDRRTEAFF
DNA: TGTGCCAGCAGCTTAGGGGGGGACAGGAGGACTGAAGCTTTCTTT

D: TRBD1
size: many
V: TRBV10-2
J: TRBJ1-3
CDR3: CASSIPLGQSSGNTIYF
DNA: TGCGCCAGCAGTATCCCATTGGGACAGAGCTCTGGAAACACCATATATTTT

D: TRBD1
size: .
V: TRBV5-1
J: TRBJ1-1
CDR3: CASSSRLDRGVGTEAFF
DNA: TGCGCCAGCAGCTCCCGGTTGGACAGGGGAGTCGGCACTGAAGCTTTCTTT

D: TRBD1
size: .
V: TRBV29-1
J: TRBJ1-5
CDR3: CSVDLTGQTQHF
DNA: TGCAGCGTGGACTTAACGGGACAGACCCAGCATTTT

D: .
size: .
V: TRBV29-1
J: TRBJ1-1
CDR3: CSVGGGLVAFF
DNA: TGCAGCGTTGGTGGGGGGCTGGTCGCTTTCTTT

D: .
size: .
V: TRBV7-9
J: TRBJ2-5
CDR3: CASSLDSVWKYF
DNA: TGTGCCAGCAGCTTAGACAGCGTGTGGAAGTACTTC

D: .
size: many
V: TRBV2
J: TRBJ1-1
CDR3: CASSERVGNTEAFF
DNA: TGTGCCAGCAGCGAAAGGGTAGGGAACACTGAAGCTTTCTTT

D: .
size: few
V: TRBV24-1
J: TRBJ1-5
CDR3: CASTHEGVGNQPQHF
DNA: TGTGCCAGTACACATGAGGGCGTCGGCAATCAGCCCCAGCATTTT

D: TRBD1
size: .
V: TRBV29-1
J: TRBJ2-7
CDR3: CSVQGGVQAAYEQYF
DNA: TGCAGCGTACAAGGGGGCGTACAGGCCGCCTACGAGCAGTACTTC

D: TRBD1
size: .
V: TRBV29-1
J: TRBJ1-1
CDR3: CSVDVGTGGHNAEAFF
DNA: TGCAGCGTTGATGTGGGGACAGGGGGCCACAACGCTGAAGCTTTCTTT

D: TRBD1
size: few
V: TRBV19
J: TRBJ1-5
CDR3: CASNQDRGGDQPQHF
DNA: TGTGCCAGTAACCAGGACAGGGGAGGGGATCAGCCCCAGCATTTT

D: .
size: few
V: TRBV12-3/TRBV12-4
J: TRBJ2-7
CDR3: CASRRVYEQYF
DNA: TGTGCCAGCAGGAGAGTCTACGAGCAGTACTTC

D: TRBD2
size: once
V: TRBV25-1
J: TRBJ2-5
CDR3: CASSDVRLAGFQETQYF
DNA: TGTGCCAGCAGTGATGTAAGACTAGCGGGATTCCAAGAGACCCAGTACTTC

D: TRBD2
size: .
V: TRBV25-1
J: TRBJ2-5
CDR3: CASSGGLAGGVAETQYF
DNA: TGTGCCAGCAGTGGCGGACTAGCGGGGGGAGTCGCAGAGACCCAGTACTTC

D: TRBD2
size: .
V: TRBV7-6
J: TRBJ2-3
CDR3: CASSGRDYENTDTQYF
DNA: TGTGCCAGCAGCGGACGGGACTACGAAAACACAGATACGCAGTATTTT

D: .
size: .
V: TRBV24-1
J: TRBJ1-5
CDR3: CATSDPGSGFQPQHF
DNA: TGTGCCACCAGTGACCCAGGTTCAGGATTCCAGCCCCAGCATTTT

D: TRBD1
size: .
V: TRBV24-1
J: TRBJ1-5
CDR3: CASSLGQGAYEHF
DNA: TGTGCCAGTAGTCTGGGACAGGGGGCCTACGAGCATTTT

D: .
size: .
V: TRBV6-5
J: TRBJ2-5
CDR3: CASSEIPGGGQRETQYF
DNA: TGTGCCAGCAGTGAAATCCCAGGGGGGGGCCAGCGCGAGACCCAGTACTTC

D: TRBD1
size: many
V: TRBV2
J: TRBJ1-2
CDR3: CASETGRDYGYTF
DNA: TGTGCCAGCGAGACAGGGAGGGACTATGGCTACACCTTC

D: .
size: few
V: TRBV15
J: TRBJ2-5
CDR3: CATSSVDAGGETQYF
DNA: TGTGCCACCAGCAGCGTTGACGCAGGCGGGGAGACCCAGTACTTC

D: TRBD1
size: .
V: TRBV29-1
J: TRBJ2-7
CDR3: CSVGGGTGPYEQYF
DNA: TGCAGCGTTGGAGGGGGGACAGGCCCCTACGAGCAGTACTTC

D: TRBD1
size: few
V: TRBV7-9
J: TRBJ1-1
CDR3: CASSLGDRVRTEAFF
DNA: TGTGCCAGCAGCTTGGGGGACAGGGTACGCACTGAAGCTTTCTTT

D: .
size: .
V: TRBV5-1
J: TRBJ2-5
CDR3: CASSYGTGPRETQYF
DNA: TGCGCCAGCAGCTACGGGACGGGCCCCCGAGAGACCCAGTACTTC

D: .
size: .
V: TRBV12-3/TRBV12-4
J: TRBJ2-5
CDR3: CASSLKTGTASAETQYF
DNA: TGTGCCAGCAGTCTAAAAACCGGGACCGCCAGCGCAGAGACCCAGTACTTC

D: .
size: few
V: TRBV7-9
J: TRBJ1-1
CDR3: CASSLGWGKNTEAFF
DNA: TGTGCCAGCAGCTTAGGGTGGGGGAAGAACACTGAAGCTTTCTTT

D: .
size: many
V: TRBV7-3
J: TRBJ2-7
CDR3: CASSSQAGPTYEQYF
DNA: TGTGCCAGCAGCTCACAGGCGGGTCCTACCTACGAGCAGTACTTC

D: .
size: many
V: TRBV29-1
J: TRBJ2-7
CDR3: CSVARGQNEQYF
DNA: TGCAGCGTTGCACGGGGGCAGAACGAGCAGTACTTC

D: .
size: many
V: TRBV10-3
J: TRBJ1-1
CDR3: CAISAQGTPEAFF
DNA: TGTGCCATCAGTGCCCAGGGGACCCCTGAAGCTTTCTTT

D: .
size: .
V: TRBV9
J: TRBJ2-7
CDR3: CASSVGVSASYEQYF
DNA: TGTGCCAGCAGCGTAGGCGTTAGCGCCTCCTACGAGCAGTACTTC

D: .
size: few
V: TRBV10-3
J: TRBJ2-6
CDR3: CASRSTRTGANVLTF
DNA: TGTGCCAGCAGGTCAACGAGGACTGGGGCCAACGTCCTGACTTTC

D: .
size: many
V: TRBV29-1
J: TRBJ2-7
CDR3: CSVGTQTYEQYF
DNA: TGCAGCGTCGGGACTCAGACCTACGAGCAGTACTTC

D: .
size: .
V: TRBV2
J: TRBJ1-4
CDR3: CASSSGATNEKLFF
DNA: TGTGCCAGCAGTTCGGGGGCGACTAATGAAAAACTGTTTTTT

D: .
size: .
V: TRBV11-2
J: TRBJ1-5
CDR3: CASSLDPGYQPQHF
DNA: TGTGCCAGCAGCTTGGACCCCGGATACCAGCCCCAGCATTTT

D: TRBD1
size: .
V: TRBV19
J: TRBJ1-5
CDR3: CASSITQTGRATQHF
DNA: TGTGCCAGTAGTATAACCCAGACAGGGAGGGCGACCCAGCATTTT

D: .
size: few
V: TRBV5-4
J: TRBJ1-5
CDR3: CASSLQGRTVEPQHF
DNA: TGTGCCAGCAGCTTGCAAGGACGGACTGTCGAACCCCAGCATTTT